This is a list of T cell receptor beta chains from one sample in a study of CD8+ T cells in alopecia areata. Profiling relied on immunoSEQ multiplex PCR, and the TCRdb table lists in-frame clones only, not all of them. The sample contains roughly 170,000 clones, roughly 50% of which appear only once. The sample in question was CD8+ T cells sorted from blood, obtained at week 24, from a patient treated with tofacitinib. Every receptor here comes from a human donor with alopecia areata. Each CDR3 is given with its conserved first and last residue. A D gene is named only where the DNA matches it firmly. For some rows the clone size is stated as once, few or many, or as a class when expanded; others skip it.

few | TRBJ1-6 | TRBV29-1 | . | TGCAGCGTTGGCAGGGCTGCGAATAATTCACCCCTCCACTTT | CSVGRAANNSPLHF
. | TRBJ1-2 | TRBV9 | . | TGTGCCAGCAGCGGGGTCCCCCGGGGTGGCTACACCTTC | CASSGVPRGGYTF
. | TRBJ1-5 | TRBV2 | . | TGTGCCAGCAGTGAAGGCAGGGGAGGTCAGCCCCAGCATTTT | CASSEGRGGQPQHF
. | TRBJ1-6 | TRBV29-1 | TRBD1 | TGCAGCGCCAGGACAGGTCTTAAGGATTCACCCCTCCACTTT | CSARTGLKDSPLHF
. | TRBJ1-1 | TRBV27 | . | TGTGCCAGCAGCCGTACAGGGCGCACTGAAGCTTTCTTT | CASSRTGRTEAFF
. | TRBJ2-3 | TRBV4-1 | TRBD2 | TGCGCCAGCAGCCAAGCTAGCGGGGGGTCAGATACGCAGTATTTT | CASSQASGGSDTQYF
. | TRBJ2-2 | TRBV6-5 | . | TGTGCCAGCAGTTACATTCCGCGGGTGACCACCGGGGAGCTGTTTTTT | CASSYIPRVTTGELFF
. | TRBJ1-1 | TRBV6-5 | TRBD1 | TGTGCCAGCAGACCAGACAGGGGCACTGAAGCTTTCTTT | CASRPDRGTEAFF
. | TRBJ2-7 | TRBV7-9 | . | TGTGCCAGCAGCTTAGCAGGGCCGTTGGACGAGCAGTACTTC | CASSLAGPLDEQYF
once | TRBJ2-5 | TRBV10-3 | . | TGTGCCATCAGTGGCGAAGGAGGAGAGACCCAGTACTTC | CAISGEGGETQYF
. | TRBJ2-5 | TRBV27 | . | TGTGCCAGCAGTCTCTCGCGGTACCAAGAGACCCAGTACTTC | CASSLSRYQETQYF
few | TRBJ2-2 | TRBV6-5 | TRBD2 | TGTGCCAGCGAAAGGACTAGCAGGGCCGGGGAGCTGTTTTTT | CASERTSRAGELFF
. | TRBJ2-7 | TRBV7-9 | . | TGTGCCAGCAGCTCCACGGGGAGGTACTCCTACGAGCAGTACTTC | CASSSTGRYSYEQYF
. | TRBJ1-1 | TRBV6-5 | TRBD1 | TGTGCCAGCAGTTACGGGACAGGGGGTTGGACTGAAGCTTTCTTT | CASSYGTGGWTEAFF
few | TRBJ2-7 | TRBV2 | . | TGTGCCAGCAGTTACTCCTCCGGGGACCCCTACGAGCAGTACTTC | CASSYSSGDPYEQYF
. | TRBJ1-1 | TRBV30 | . | TGTGCCTGGAGGGGCGAGAACACTGAAGCTTTCTTT | CAWRGENTEAFF
. | TRBJ2-7 | TRBV4-1 | TRBD2 | TGCGCCAGCAGCCAAAGGGGCTCGCCTAGCGGGGTCTACGAGCAGTACTTC | CASSQRGSPSGVYEQYF
few | TRBJ2-2 | TRBV4-1 | . | TGCGCCAGCAGCCCTCTCCGGACGGACGGGGAGCTGTTTTTT | CASSPLRTDGELFF
. | TRBJ1-2 | TRBV5-1 | TRBD1 | TGCGCCAGCAGCGTACGTGCAGGGGGCGACTATGGCTACACCTTC | CASSVRAGGDYGYTF
. | TRBJ1-5 | TRBV6-5 | . | TGTGCCAGCGGGAACAATCAGCCCCAGCATTTT | CASGNNQPQHF
. | TRBJ2-1 | TRBV4-1 | TRBD1 | TGCGCCAGCAGCCTGACGGACAGGGGGAGGTCCTACAATGAGCAGTTCTTC | CASSLTDRGRSYNEQFF
. | TRBJ1-6 | TRBV5-4 | TRBD1 | TGTGCCAGCAGCTCCCGACAGGGCCTAAATTCACCCCTCCACTTT | CASSSRQGLNSPLHF
. | TRBJ1-4 | TRBV4-1 | . | TGCGCCAGCAGCCCAAGGCTGAATAATGAAAAACTGTTTTTT | CASSPRLNNEKLFF
. | TRBJ1-2 | TRBV4-1 | TRBD1 | TGCGCCAGCAGCCAGGGGGGGACAGTCACTTCCACTAACTATGGCTACACCTTC | CASSQGGTVTSTNYGYTF
few | TRBJ2-3 | TRBV4-2 | TRBD2 | TGTGCCAGCAGCCAAGATCAAGGTTGGGCTAGCGGGGGCACAGATACGCAGTATTTT | CASSQDQGWASGGTDTQYF
few | TRBJ2-7 | TRBV20-1 | . | TGCAGTGCTAGAGATGGCTGGGAGCAGTACTTC | CSARDGWEQYF
. | TRBJ2-5 | TRBV21-1 | . | TGTGCCAGCAGCAAAGAGGGGGTTCGGGAGACCCAGTACTTC | CASSKEGVRETQYF
. | TRBJ1-1 | TRBV4-1 | . | TGCGCCAGCAGCCAACGGGCGGGGGGCACTGAAGCTTTCTTT | CASSQRAGGTEAFF
. | TRBJ2-1 | TRBV5-1 | . | TGCGCCAGCAGCTTAGTACTGGGGATACAAGATGAGCAGTTCTTC | CASSLVLGIQDEQFF
once | TRBJ2-3 | TRBV6-5 | . | TGTGCCAGCAGCGTCCTATCGAAAACAGATACGCAGTATTTT | CASSVLSKTDTQYF
. | TRBJ1-1 | TRBV4-1 | . | TGCGCCAGCAGCCATACAAACGTAGGGATCCGGAACCCTAACACTGAAGCTTTCTTT | CASSHTNVGIRNPNTEAFF
few | TRBJ1-2 | TRBV20-1 | . | TGCAGTGCTAGACTCGACTATGGCTACACCTTC | CSARLDYGYTF
few | TRBJ1-1 | TRBV7-9 | . | TGTGCCAGCAGCCCCCGGAAAGGGAGGATTGAAGCTTTCTTT | CASSPRKGRIEAFF
. | TRBJ2-1 | TRBV29-1 | . | TGCAGCGTTGAGCGAAGGGGGGGGGCGGATGAGCAGTTCTTC | CSVERRGGADEQFF
few | TRBJ2-3 | TRBV30 | . | TGTGCCTGGGAGATCACAGATACGCAGTATTTT | CAWEITDTQYF
. | TRBJ1-1 | TRBV29-1 | . | TGCAGCGTAGGAGGGGCTTTCTTT | CSVGGAFF
. | TRBJ1-2 | TRBV6-5 | TRBD1 | TGTGCCAGCAGTACGGGACAGGGATCGGGCTATGGCTACACCTTC | CASSTGQGSGYGYTF
. | TRBJ2-2 | TRBV2 | . | TGTGCCAGCAGTGACCCTGAATCGGGCAGGGATAGGATCGGGGAGCTGTTTTTT | CASSDPESGRDRIGELFF
few | TRBJ2-5 | TRBV6-5 | . | TGTGCCACCTCCTTCTCGGCGGGAGAGACCCAGTACTTC | CATSFSAGETQYF
. | TRBJ1-5 | TRBV2 | . | TGTGCCAGCAGGGACAGCAGGAGAACCCAGCATTTT | CASRDSRRTQHF